Listed here are 22 T cell receptor beta chains from one sample, sequenced in a study of cytomegalovirus exposure and HLA in healthy donors. Sequenced by immunoSEQ multiplex PCR; TCRdb stores in-frame clones only, minus some. The sample has 200,000 or so clones; 84% are singletons. The sequenced sample consisted of PBMCs. These receptors were collected from a man between 18 and 35 years old in good health and CMV-seropositive.

The CDR3 DNA sequence: TGTGCCAGCAGCGTAGACAGGGGGACTGAAGCTTTCTTT. Protein: CASSVDRGTEAFF. The V call is TRBV9, the J call TRBJ1-1; TRBD1 matches 8 bases. Germline lookup yields CDR1 SGDLS and CDR2 YYNGEE. The CDR3 has 13 amino acids. V was pared by 0 bases and J by 5 bases, with 0 bases of the junction left unmatched.

The chain carries TRBV5-4 and TRBJ2-5; 7 nucleotides match TRBD2. Germline V gene lookup returns CDR1 SGHNT and CDR2 YYREEE (reference sequence). The ends lost 1 base at V and 1 base at J; junction bases unmatched: 7. The CDR3 is made up of 16 amino acids. CDR3 DNA sequence: TGTGCCAGCAGCTTGTCGGGAGGTAGCGGCCAAGAGACCCAGTACTTC. Translated: CASSLSGGSGQETQYF. The full variable domain, in which reference TRBV5-4 and TRBJ2-5 provide the parts outside the CDR3, is ETGVTQSPTHLIKTRGQQVTLRCSSQSGHNTVSWYQQALGQGPQFIFQYYREEENGRGNFPPRFSGLQFPNYSSELNVNALELDDSALYLCASSLSGGSGQETQYFGPGTRLLVL.

The chain links TRBV4-3 to TRBJ2-7; 10 positions match TRBD1. Germline loops: CDR1 LGHNA, CDR2 YSLEER. J was trimmed by 5 bases and V by 3 bases; bases with no gene match: 13. The CDR3 is made up of 17 amino acids. The CDR3 region has the DNA TGCGCCAGCAGCCAGGCTCCGCTGGGGACAGGGGCGGACGAGCAGTACTTC. Translation: CASSQAPLGTGADEQYF.

V is TRBV6-5 and J is TRBJ1-1, with no clear D. CDR1 is MNHEY and CDR2 is SVGAGI in the germline V gene. V was trimmed by 6 bases and J by 4 bases, leaving 9 bases between them. This CDR3 region has 12 residues. The CDR3 sequence: CASSPGGTEAFF. The CDR3 DNA is TGTGCCAGCAGCCCCGGAGGCACTGAAGCTTTCTTT.

V gene TRBV11-2 combines with J gene TRBJ2-1; TRBD2 agrees at 8 bases. The CDR3 contains 15 residues. In germline, CDR1 is SGHAT, CDR2 FQNNGV. Losses at the gene ends were 2 bases for V and 7 bases for J; bases not matched to a gene: 7. Written as DNA, the CDR3 is TGTGCCAGCAGCTTATGGGTTAGCGGGGAGAATGAGCAGTTCTTC. It is translated as CASSLWVSGENEQFF.

This chain connects TRBV28 to TRBJ1-1; tentatively, D is TRBD1 (5 bases). V lost 4 bases and J 1 base, leaving 10 bases between the germline ends. The CDR3 is 14 amino acids. The germline CDR1 and CDR2 sequences are MDHEN and SYDVKM. The CDR3 is CASSWGDGNTEAFF. The CDR3 coding sequence is TGTGCCAGCAGTTGGGGGGATGGGAACACTGAAGCTTTCTTT.

This CDR3 reads CASSPRTGESEKLFF. DNA for the CDR3: TGTGCCAGCAGCCCACGGACGGGAGAGAGTGAAAAACTGTTTTTT. The V gene is TRBV7-2, the J gene TRBJ1-4; no definite D call. Germline V CDR1 and CDR2: SGHTA, FQGNSA. The V gene lost 5 bases and the J gene lost 7 bases, with 17 bases spanning the gap. The CDR3 loop spans 15 amino acids.

CDR3: CASSSGQGVIGANVLTF. The CDR3 DNA follows: TGTGCCAGCAGCTCCGGACAGGGCGTAATTGGGGCCAACGTCCTGACTTTC. The chain employs TRBV5-4 and TRBJ2-6; 8 bases agree with TRBD1. This CDR3 spans 17 amino acids. Germline CDR1 and CDR2: SGHNT and YYREEE (reference sequence). After removal of 3 bases from V and 3 bases from J, the junction contained 8 bases not matched to a gene.

The chain has TRBV28 and TRBJ1-5, with 7 positions matching TRBD1. The CDR3 extends over 16 amino acids. The germline V gene encodes CDR1 MDHEN and CDR2 SYDVKM. With V trimmed by 5 bases and J by 2 bases, 9 bases remained unmatched. CDR3 protein: CASSPWTGSGNQPQHF. The CDR3 DNA sequence: TGTGCCAGCAGTCCGTGGACAGGTTCCGGCAATCAGCCCCAGCATTTT. The whole variable domain, remainder taken from reference TRBV28 and TRBJ1-5, is DVKVTQSSRYLVKRTGEKVFLECVQDMDHENMFWYRQDPGLGLRLIYFSYDVKMKEKGDIPEGYSVSREKKERFSLILESASTNQTSMYLCASSPWTGSGNQPQHFGDGTRLSIL.

This chain links TRBV23-1 with TRBJ2-7; possible D gene TRBD2, 6 bases. TRBV23-1 is treated as an ORF (open reading frame) with a function not yet certain. CDR3 length: 14 amino acids. The V and J ends lost 4 bases and 6 bases respectively, with 16 bases between them. As DNA, the CDR3 is TGCGCCAGCAGTCGCCGGGACTCGGGGTTCGAGCAGTACTTC. Its translation is CASSRRDSGFEQYF.

The J gene is TRBJ1-1, the V gene TRBV29-1; TRBD1 is a possible D gene (5 bases). Trimming removed 4 bases at V and 1 base at J, with 16 bases between. This CDR3 contains 15 residues. Germline-derived CDR1 and CDR2 are SQVTM and ANQGSEA. The CDR3 reads CSVAGGRGANTEAFF. The CDR3 DNA reads as TGCAGCGTTGCGGGCGGGAGGGGTGCGAACACTGAAGCTTTCTTT. Drawing the rest from reference TRBV29-1 and TRBJ1-1, the complete variable domain is SAVISQKPSRDICQRGTSLTIQCQVDSQVTMMFWYRQQPGQSLTLIATANQGSEATYESGFVIDKFPISRPNLTFSTLTVSNMSPEDSSIYLCSVAGGRGANTEAFFGQGTRLTVV.

This chain joins TRBV28 and TRBJ1-3; no clear D. The CDR3 extends over 15 amino acids. CDR1 and CDR2 (germline): MDHEN, SYDVKM. V lost 4 bases to trimming and J lost 0 bases, with 10 bases between them. CDR3 protein: CASSSYSLSGNTIYF. CDR3 DNA: TGTGCCAGCAGTTCGTACAGTCTCTCTGGAAACACCATATATTTT.

The chain recombines TRBV9 with TRBJ2-1, with D uncertain. Trimming removed 0 bases at V and 5 bases at J, with 15 bases between. Germline V lookup: CDR1 SGDLS, CDR2 YYNGEE. The CDR3 totals 16 residues. The CDR3, as DNA: TGTGCCAGCAGCGTAGGATCCGATTTGAGAAACAATGAGCAGTTCTTC. It encodes CASSVGSDLRNNEQFF.

The chain carries TRBV4-3 and TRBJ2-2; D is uncertain. The germline V gene encodes CDR1 LGHNA and CDR2 YSLEER. This CDR3 contains 12 residues. Trimming left V 0 bases short and J 8 bases short, with 4 bases between. The CDR3 spells CASSQDSGELFF. The CDR3 DNA reads TGCGCCAGCAGCCAAGATTCAGGGGAGCTGTTTTTT.

The chain carries TRBV9 and TRBJ2-1; 7 nucleotides agree with TRBD2. With V trimmed by 0 bases and J by 8 bases, 8 bases remained unmatched. This CDR3 is 15 amino acids long. The germline V gene encodes CDR1 SGDLS and CDR2 YYNGEE. Here the CDR3 reads CASSVDGGGRDEQFF. In nucleotides, the CDR3 is TGTGCCAGCAGCGTAGACGGGGGAGGGCGGGATGAGCAGTTCTTC.

The sample holds a few counts of this clone. The genes are TRBV4-1 and TRBJ2-2; TRBD1 is a possible D gene (5 bases). The CDR3 runs 16 residues. Trimming took 2 bases from V and 0 from J, leaving 10 bases between them. Germline V gives CDR1 MGHRA, CDR2 YSYEKL. In DNA form, the CDR3 reads TGCGCCAGCAGCCAAAGACAGCCCGCGAACACCGGGGAGCTGTTTTTT. It encodes CASSQRQPANTGELFF.

This chain joins TRBV5-1 and TRBJ2-7; TRBD1 agrees at 8 bases. The CDR3 runs to 14 residues. Germline assignment: CDR1 SGHRS and CDR2 YFSETQ. With 4 bases clipped from V and 2 bases from J, the junction kept 5 bases outside the gene matches. CDR3 loop: CASSIGTGAYEQYF. DNA of the CDR3: TGCGCCAGCAGCATTGGGACAGGTGCCTACGAGCAGTACTTC.

This clone was picked up one time. J is TRBJ2-2 and V is TRBV5-1, with 13 nucleotides matching TRBD2. Germline CDR1 is SGHRS and CDR2 is YFSETQ. J gave up 6 bases and V 0 bases, and 8 bases lay outside the gene matches. The CDR3 loop spans 18 amino acids. Here the CDR3 reads CASSLAWTSGSTPGELFF. The CDR3 region has the DNA TGCGCCAGCAGCTTGGCGTGGACTAGCGGGAGTACCCCCGGGGAGCTGTTTTTT.

This clone was observed a handful of times. CDR3 amino acids: CASSLGGQDTDTQYF. In DNA form, the CDR3 reads TGTGCCAGCAGCCTGGGGGGACAGGACACAGATACGCAGTATTTT. J is TRBJ2-3 and V is TRBV11-3; 8 bases match TRBD1. The CDR3 totals 15 residues. Germline CDR1 reads SGHNT; CDR2 reads YENEEA. J gave up 2 bases and V 5 bases, and 6 bases lay outside the gene matches.

V and J are TRBV29-1 and TRBJ2-7, with a tentative D call TRBD2 (6 bases). This CDR3 is 14 amino acids long. The ends were cut back, 6 bases at V and 4 bases at J, with 19 bases in the middle. In germline, CDR1 is SQVTM, CDR2 ANQGSEA. CDR3: CSVAKPGLKYEQYF. CDR3 DNA sequence: TGCAGCGTCGCAAAGCCGGGACTGAAATACGAGCAGTACTTC.

The chain couples TRBV27 to TRBJ2-3, with TRBD2 matching over 10 bases. Germline V CDR1 and CDR2: MNHEY, SMNVEV (reference sequence). Trimming removed 5 bases from V and 0 bases from J; junction bases left unmatched: 5. The CDR3 sequence is 16 residues long. In nucleotides, the CDR3 is TGTGCCAGCAGTCTCGGACTAGCGGCTAGCACAGATACGCAGTATTTT. This codes for CASSLGLAASTDTQYF.

The genes are TRBV30 and TRBJ2-2, with no clear D. CDR1 and CDR2 from the germline V gene are GTSNPN and SVGIG (reference sequence). CDR3 length equals 13 residues. Trimming took 4 bases from V and 1 from J, leaving 7 bases between them. CDR3 bases: TGTGCCTGGAATTGGCTGAACACCGGGGAGCTGTTTTTT. Translating it yields CAWNWLNTGELFF.